Detailed here is one TCR beta chain. Its antigen is unknown. V gave up 0 bases and J gave up 3 bases; unmatched junction bases: 3. The CDR3 extends over 16 amino acids. Germline lookup yields CDR1 MGHRA and CDR2 YSYEKL. The entry originates in a study of OX40 agonist ivuxolimab in advanced cancers. Study results and caveats: Clonal expansion by week 6 occurred in CD4+ and CD8+ blood T cells (at 0.1 to 3.0 mg/kg).

TCRdb's table, derived via immunoSEQ multiplex PCR, lists solely in-frame clones and lacks some. The data show roughly 71,000 clones, with about 88% seen just once and about 1% held by the top ten. This rearrangement joins TRBV4-1 to TRBJ2-1; 9 nucleotides agree with TRBD2. The TCR originated in an adult with an advanced solid tumor such as melanoma, head and neck, liver or kidney cancer. The starting material was CD4+ or CD8+ T cells sorted from blood, obtained in a trial of the OX40 agonist ivuxolimab. The CDR3 protein is CASSQDRTSVYNEQFF. Written as DNA, the CDR3 is TGCGCCAGCAGCCAAGATCGGACTAGCGTCTACAATGAGCAGTTCTTC.